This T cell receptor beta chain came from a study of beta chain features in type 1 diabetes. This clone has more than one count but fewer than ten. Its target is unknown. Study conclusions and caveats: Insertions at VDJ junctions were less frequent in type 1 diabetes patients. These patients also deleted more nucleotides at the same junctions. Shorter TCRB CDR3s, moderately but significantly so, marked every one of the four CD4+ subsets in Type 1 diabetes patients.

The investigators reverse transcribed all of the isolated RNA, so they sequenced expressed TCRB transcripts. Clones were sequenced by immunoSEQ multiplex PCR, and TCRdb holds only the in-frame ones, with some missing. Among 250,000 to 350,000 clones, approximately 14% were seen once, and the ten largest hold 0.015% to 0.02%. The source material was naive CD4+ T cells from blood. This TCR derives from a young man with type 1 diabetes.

CDR3 region: CASSYEGEGLPQHF. The DNA of the CDR3 is TGTGCCAGCAGTTACGAGGGGGAGGGTTTGCCCCAGCATTTT. The chain recombines TRBV6-6 with TRBJ1-5, with D perhaps matching TRBD1 (6 bases). CDR1 is MNHNY and CDR2 is SVGAGI in the germline V gene (reference sequence). With 2 bases removed from V and 9 bases from J, the gap between germline ends came to 14 bases. The CDR3 covers 14 residues.